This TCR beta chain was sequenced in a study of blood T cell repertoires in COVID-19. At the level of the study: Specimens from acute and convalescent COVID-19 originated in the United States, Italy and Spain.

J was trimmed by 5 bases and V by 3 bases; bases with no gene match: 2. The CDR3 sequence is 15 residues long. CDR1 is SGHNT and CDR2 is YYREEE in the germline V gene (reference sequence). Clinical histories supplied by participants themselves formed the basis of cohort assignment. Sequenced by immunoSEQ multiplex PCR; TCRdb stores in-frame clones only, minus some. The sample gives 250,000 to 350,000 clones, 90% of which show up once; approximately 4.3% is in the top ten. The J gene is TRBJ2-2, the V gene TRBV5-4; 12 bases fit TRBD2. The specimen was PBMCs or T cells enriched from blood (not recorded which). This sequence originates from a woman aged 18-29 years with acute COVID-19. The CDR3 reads CASSSLAGGTGELFF. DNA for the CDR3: TGTGCCAGCAGCTCCCTAGCGGGAGGGACCGGGGAGCTGTTTTTT.